This T cell receptor beta chain was documented in a study of blood T cell repertoires in COVID-19. Profiling relied on immunoSEQ multiplex PCR, and the TCRdb table lists in-frame clones only, not all of them. This sample has 200,000 to 300,000 clones, with approximately 86% found just once. Germline loops: CDR1 MNHEY, CDR2 SVGEGT. This CDR3 comprises 11 residues. V shed 6 bases and J shed 3 bases, with 6 bases lying between them. The source material was peripheral blood. V is TRBV6-2 or TRBV6-3 and J is TRBJ2-7, with D maybe TRBD2 (5 bases). The TCR comes from a woman aged 55-75 years with COVID-19, enrolled during active disease. The CDR3 region has the DNA TGTGCCAGCAGCGGAGGCTACGAGCAGTACTTC. Translating gives CASSGGYEQYF.